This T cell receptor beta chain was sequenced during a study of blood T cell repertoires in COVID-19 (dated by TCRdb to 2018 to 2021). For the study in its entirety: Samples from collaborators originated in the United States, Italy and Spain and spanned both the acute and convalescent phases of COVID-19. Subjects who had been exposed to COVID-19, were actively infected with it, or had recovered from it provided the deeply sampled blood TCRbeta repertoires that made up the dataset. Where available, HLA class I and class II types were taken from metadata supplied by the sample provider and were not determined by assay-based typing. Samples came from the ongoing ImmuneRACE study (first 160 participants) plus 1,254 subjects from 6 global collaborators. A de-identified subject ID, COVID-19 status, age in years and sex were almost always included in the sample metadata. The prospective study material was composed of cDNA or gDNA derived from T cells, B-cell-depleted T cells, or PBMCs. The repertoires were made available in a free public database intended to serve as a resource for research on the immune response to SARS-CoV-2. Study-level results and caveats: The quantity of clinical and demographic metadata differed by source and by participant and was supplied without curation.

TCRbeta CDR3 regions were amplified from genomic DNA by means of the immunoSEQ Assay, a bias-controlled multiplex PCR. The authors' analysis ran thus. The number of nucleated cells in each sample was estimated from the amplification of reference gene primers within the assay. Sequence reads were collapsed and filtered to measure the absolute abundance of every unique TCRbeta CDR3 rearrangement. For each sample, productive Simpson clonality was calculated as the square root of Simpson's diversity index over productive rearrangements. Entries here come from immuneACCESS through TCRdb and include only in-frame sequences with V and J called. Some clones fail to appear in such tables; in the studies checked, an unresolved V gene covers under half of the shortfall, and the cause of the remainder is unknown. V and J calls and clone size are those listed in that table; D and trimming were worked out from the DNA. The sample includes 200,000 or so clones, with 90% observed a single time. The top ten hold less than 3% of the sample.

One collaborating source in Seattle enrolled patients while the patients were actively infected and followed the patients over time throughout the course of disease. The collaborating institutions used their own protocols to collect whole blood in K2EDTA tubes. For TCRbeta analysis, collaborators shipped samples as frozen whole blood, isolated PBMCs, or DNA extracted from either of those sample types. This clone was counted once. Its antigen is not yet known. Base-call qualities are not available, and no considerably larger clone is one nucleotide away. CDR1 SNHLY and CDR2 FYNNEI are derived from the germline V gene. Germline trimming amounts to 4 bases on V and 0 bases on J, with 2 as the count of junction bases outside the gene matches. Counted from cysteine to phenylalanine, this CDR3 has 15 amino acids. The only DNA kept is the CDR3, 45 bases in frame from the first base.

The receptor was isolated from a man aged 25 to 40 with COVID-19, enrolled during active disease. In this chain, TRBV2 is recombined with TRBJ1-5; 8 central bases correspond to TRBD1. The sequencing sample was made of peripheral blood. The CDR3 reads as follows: CASSGTGYSNQPQHF. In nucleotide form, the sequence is TGTGCCAGCAGTGGGACAGGGTATAGCAATCAGCCCCAGCATTTT.